Following are 32 T cell receptor beta chains from one sample sequenced in a study of T cells after yellow fever vaccination. TCRdb fed the 5' RACE reads into MiXCR, producing one record per CDR3 protein. The sample holds under 90,000 distinct CDR3 sequences, under 8% seen once. This material consisted of CD8+ T cells sorted from PBMCs, taken around 45 days after the first yellow fever vaccination. These receptors all stem from a man between 18 and 35 years old who received the YFV17D yellow fever vaccine.

This clonotype appeared many times. The V gene is TRBV6-4, the J gene TRBJ2-1; 12 nucleotides agree with TRBD2. CDR1 is MRHNA, CDR2 SNTAGT, per germline. This CDR3 has 14 residues. The J segment lost 8 bases and the V segment lost 8 bases, leaving 7 bases of the junction unmatched. CDR3 residues: CASAPSGGAYEQFF. The CDR3, as DNA: TGTGCCAGCGCCCCTAGCGGGGGGGCCTATGAGCAGTTCTTC.

This chain joins TRBV30 and TRBJ2-4, with D hard to call. The ends were cut back, 4 bases at V and 0 bases at J, with 10 bases in the middle. Germline assignment: CDR1 GTSNPN and CDR2 SVGIG (reference sequence). This CDR3 comprises 14 residues. CDR3 protein: CAWKSALAKNIQYF. As DNA, the CDR3 is TGTGCCTGGAAAAGCGCCTTAGCCAAAAACATTCAGTACTTC. The entire variable domain, with the rest obtained from reference TRBV30 and TRBJ2-4, is as follows: SQTIHQWPATLVQPVGSPLSLECTVEGTSNPNLYWYRQAAGRGLQLLFYSVGIGQISSEVPQNLSASRPQDRQFILSSKKLLLSDSGFYLCAWKSALAKNIQYFGAGTRLSVL.

V gene TRBV5-1 combines with J gene TRBJ1-6; perhaps TRBD1 as D (5 bases). Germline CDR1 is SGHRS and CDR2 is YFSETQ. The CDR3 has 13 residues. V was trimmed by 2 bases and J by 13 bases, leaving 13 bases between them. The CDR3: CASSFGLEGPLHF. The CDR3 nucleotides read TGCGCCAGCAGCTTCGGACTCGAGGGGCCCCTCCACTTT.

Comment on this clonotype: A read error is possible here, since a much larger clone lies one base away. V gene TRBV20-1 combines with J gene TRBJ2-7; D is uncertain. The length of the CDR3 is 13 residues. Germline V gives CDR1 DFQATT, CDR2 SNEGSKA (reference sequence). CDR3 sequence: CGAGLGLPYEQYF. The DNA for the CDR3 is TGCGGTGCCGGGTTGGGCCTCCCCTACGAGCAGTACTTC.

In this sample, this clonotype turned up many times. The CDR3 reads CASSDQGGRSNQPQHF. CDR3 nucleotides: TGTGCCAGCAGTGACCAAGGGGGCCGGAGCAATCAGCCCCAGCATTTT. This chain uses TRBV2 with TRBJ1-5, with 7 positions matching TRBD1. Germline V CDR1 and CDR2: SNHLY, FYNNEI. The length of the CDR3 is 16 residues. V lost 3 bases, J lost 1 base, and 6 bases stayed unmatched.

At least ten counts were recorded for this clonotype. The chain links TRBV20-1 to TRBJ2-3; 7 bases map to TRBD1. The CDR3 sequence is 13 residues long. The germline CDR1 and CDR2 sequences are DFQATT and SNEGSKA (reference sequence). The trim removed 5 bases at V and 4 bases at J, leaving 6 bases unmatched. This CDR3 reads CSAPGQSSDTQYF. The CDR3 nucleotides read TGCAGTGCTCCGGGACAGTCTTCAGATACGCAGTATTTT.

The V gene is TRBV12-3 or TRBV12-4, the J gene TRBJ1-6, with TRBD1 as a possible D gene (5 bases). The CDR3 loop spans 14 amino acids. Between the trimmed V and J ends, which lost 7 bases and 10 bases, there was a span of 17 bases. The CDR3 here is CASTTTGGLSPLHF. The CDR3 DNA is TGTGCCAGCACCACGACGGGGGGTCTATCACCCCTCCACTTT.

The gene calls are TRBV5-5 and TRBJ1-2; possibly TRBD1 for D (5 bases). The CDR3 runs 15 residues. The germline V gene has CDR1 SGHKS and CDR2 YYEKEE (reference sequence). V lost 2 bases to trimming and J lost 7 bases, with 18 bases between them. CDR3 DNA sequence: TGTGCCAGCAGCTTTTCGGGTAGAGGGGCCGGTGGCTACACCTTC. This translates into CASSFSGRGAGGYTF.

The table lists this clonotype with many counts. The rearrangement joins TRBV20-1 to TRBJ1-2; possible D gene TRBD1, 6 bases. The CDR3 runs to 13 residues. Germline CDR1 reads DFQATT; CDR2 reads SNEGSKA (reference sequence). Trimming removed 1 base at V and 4 bases at J, with 10 bases between. CDR3 protein: CSARGGQSYGYTF. In nucleotides, the CDR3 is TGCAGTGCTAGAGGAGGACAGAGCTATGGCTACACCTTC.

This clonotype showed up many times. The rearrangement joins TRBV7-2 to TRBJ1-5; 8 bases map to TRBD1. Per the germline V gene, CDR1 is SGHTA and CDR2 is FQGNSA. The CDR3 sequence is 15 residues long. Trimming removed 4 bases from V and 3 bases from J; junction bases left unmatched: 5. The CDR3 region is CASSWGTGFNQPQHF. In DNA form, the CDR3 reads TGTGCCAGCAGCTGGGGGACAGGTTTCAATCAGCCCCAGCATTTT.

About this clonotype itself: A much larger clone differs from this one at a single base, so this may be a read error. Here the CDR3 omits its conserved ending phenylalanine or tryptophan, so a read error is the likely source. This chain connects TRBV7-9 to TRBJ2-1, with D hard to call. Germline V gene lookup returns CDR1 SEHNR and CDR2 FQNEAQ (reference sequence). There are 15 residues in the CDR3. The V and J ends lost 3 bases and 2 bases respectively, with 11 bases between them. CDR3 bases: TGTGCCAGCAGCTTTGGTCAACCAACCTACAATGAGCAGTTCTTA. As protein: CASSFGQPTYNEQFL.

This clonotype was observed at least ten times. The chain couples TRBV12-3 or TRBV12-4 to TRBJ2-2; 10 bases agree with TRBD2. This CDR3 has 14 residues. V shed 6 bases, J shed 6 bases, and the junction held 4 bases outside the gene matches. The CDR3, as DNA: TGTGCCAGCAGGATTGGACTAGCGGCCGGGGAGCTGTTTTTT. The encoded protein is CASRIGLAAGELFF.

This clonotype showed up just a few times. The rearrangement uses TRBV6-1 and TRBJ1-1; TRBD1 matches 8 bases. Germline trimming cut 6 bases from V and 4 bases from J; bases unmatched to any gene: 7. The CDR3 sequence is 14 residues long. The germline V gene encodes CDR1 MNHNS and CDR2 SASEGT. The CDR3, as DNA: TGTGCCAGCAGACTTACAGGGGGTAGCACTGAAGCTTTCTTT. Amino acids: CASRLTGGSTEAFF.

This clonotype was seen repeatedly, ten times or more. The chain employs TRBV7-9 and TRBJ2-1; 13 positions match TRBD2. The CDR3 has 15 amino acids. Germline lookup yields CDR1 SEHNR and CDR2 FQNEAQ (reference sequence). The J segment lost 9 bases and the V segment lost 6 bases, leaving 8 bases of the junction unmatched. The CDR3 region has the DNA TGTGCCAGCAGTATCCCCGGGACTAGCGGGGTTGAGCAGTTCTTC. Protein: CASSIPGTSGVEQFF.

In this sample, this clonotype turned up many times. The V and J genes are TRBV7-3 and TRBJ2-2; TRBD2 matches 10 bases. The CDR3 has 17 residues. J lost 0 bases, V lost 4 bases, and 5 bases had no gene match. Germline lookup yields CDR1 SGHTA and CDR2 FQGTGA. The CDR3 coding sequence is TGTGCCAGCAGCTCGCTAGCGGGGGCACCGAACACCGGGGAGCTGTTTTTT. This sequence encodes CASSSLAGAPNTGELFF.

This clonotype was observed a handful of times. V gene TRBV6-1 combines with J gene TRBJ1-1, with D possibly matching TRBD1 (5 bases). The CDR3 is 16 residues long. Trimming pared 2 bases from V and 4 bases from J, leaving 17 bases between. Germline V gene data show CDR1 as MNHNS and CDR2 as SASEGT. CDR3 coding DNA: TGTGCCAGCAGTGAATTCTACTCAGGGATAAGCACTGAAGCTTTCTTT. The encoded protein is CASSEFYSGISTEAFF.

CDR3 in DNA: TGTGCCACCAGCAAAGGCCCAGGCAGCGGCTACACCTTC. This sequence encodes CATSKGPGSGYTF. The chain couples TRBV15 to TRBJ1-2; D remains ambiguous. CDR3 size: 13 residues. Trimming left V 4 bases short and J 8 bases short, with 14 bases between. CDR1 is LNHNV, CDR2 YYDKDF, per germline (reference sequence).

This clonotype was observed many times. The rearrangement uses TRBV11-1 and TRBJ2-7; possibly TRBD2 for D (6 bases). CDR1 and CDR2 (germline): SGHAT, FQDESV (reference sequence). The CDR3 is 12 residues long. Trimming cost V 8 bases and J 1 base, with 9 bases left between them. The chain's CDR3 is CASGAGSYEQYF. As DNA, the CDR3 is TGTGCCAGCGGGGCGGGGTCCTACGAGCAGTACTTC.

At least ten counts were recorded for this clonotype. The J gene is TRBJ1-5, the V gene TRBV6-2 or TRBV6-3; unclear D gene. Germline CDR1 reads MNHEY; CDR2 reads SVGEGT. The CDR3 runs to 14 residues. V lost 7 bases, J lost 7 bases, and 17 bases lay in between. The CDR3 DNA reads TGTGCCAGCACCACGGTCCCGTTTTCGCAGCCCCAGCATTTT. This translates into CASTTVPFSQPQHF.

There are many counts of this clonotype. The chain recombines TRBV7-9 with TRBJ1-5; D might be TRBD1 (5 bases). Trimming left V 5 bases short and J 7 bases short, with 24 bases between. This CDR3 is 17 amino acids long. Per germline, CDR1 SEHNR and CDR2 FQNEAQ (reference sequence). DNA for the CDR3: TGTGCCAGCAGCCCCCTGGGGGGGACGGACGCAGGACAGCCCCAGCATTTT. It specifies CASSPLGGTDAGQPQHF.

This clonotype was seen many times. V usage is TRBV21-1 and J usage is TRBJ2-7; the D segment call TRBD1 is taken from the table without a DNA check. TRBV21-1 is flagged as a pseudogene. The CDR3 sequence is 16 residues long. The CDR3 nucleotides read TGTGCCAGCAGCAAAAGGCCCGGGACAGGCGGCAACGAGCAGTACTTC. Its protein is CASSKRPGTGGNEQYF.

This chain joins TRBV14 and TRBJ2-5, with 10 positions matching TRBD2. CDR3 size: 15 residues. The ends lost 3 bases at V and 5 bases at J; junction bases unmatched: 6. Germline CDR1 and CDR2: SGHDN and FVKESK. The CDR3 bases are TGTGCCAGCAGCCATCCTAGCGGGGGATGGGAGACCCAGTACTTC. Translated: CASSHPSGGWETQYF.

This clonotype was recorded at least ten times. This rearrangement joins TRBV20-1 to TRBJ2-4; the D is unclear. The CDR3 totals 15 residues. Germline-derived CDR1 and CDR2 are DFQATT and SNEGSKA (reference sequence). V lost 1 base and J 5 bases, leaving 15 bases between the germline ends. The CDR3: CSARGPEVGQNIQYF. For the CDR3, the DNA is TGCAGTGCTAGAGGCCCCGAAGTAGGGCAAAACATTCAGTACTTC.

This rearrangement joins TRBV4-3 to TRBJ1-6, with D perhaps matching TRBD1 (5 bases). The ends were cut back, 3 bases at V and 13 bases at J, with 7 bases in the middle. This CDR3 comprises 11 residues. Germline CDR1 is LGHNA and CDR2 is YSLEER. CDR3 nucleotide sequence: TGCGCCAGCAGCCAGGGGGGGCCCCTCCACTTT. Encoded protein: CASSQGGPLHF.

This clonotype was counted at least ten times. The gene calls are TRBV20-1 and TRBJ1-1; D ambiguous. Trimming left V 7 bases short and J 1 base short, with 10 bases between. The CDR3 runs to 12 residues. Per germline, CDR1 DFQATT and CDR2 SNEGSKA (reference sequence). Here the CDR3 reads CSVLEENTEAFF. The CDR3 nucleotides are TGCAGTGTTTTGGAGGAGAACACTGAAGCTTTCTTT.

In this sample, this clonotype turned up a few times. The chain couples TRBV24-1 to TRBJ2-3; 11 bases agree with TRBD2. This CDR3 spans 18 amino acids. Trimming removed 1 base from V and 5 bases from J; junction bases left unmatched: 10. Germline CDR1 KGHDR, CDR2 SFDVKD. CDR3 sequence (DNA): TGTGCCACCAGTGATTTTTCTAGCGGGGGGCCGCTGGTAGATACGCAGTATTTT. Amino acids: CATSDFSSGGPLVDTQYF.

This clonotype appeared many times. The rearrangement links TRBV4-3 to TRBJ1-6; D is ambiguous. The CDR3 sequence is 15 residues long. Trimming shortened V by 0 bases and J by 7 bases, and 10 bases separated the two germline ends. Per germline, CDR1 LGHNA and CDR2 YSLEER. The CDR3 DNA reads as TGCGCCAGCAGCCAAGAGGCGTTTCTAAATTCACCCCTCCACTTT. Its translation: CASSQEAFLNSPLHF.

This clonotype occurred many times. The gene calls are TRBV18 and TRBJ2-3; 10 bases agree with TRBD2. Trimming removed 4 bases from V and 1 base from J; junction bases left unmatched: 2. Germline CDR1 and CDR2: KGHSH and LQKENI. The CDR3 is 15 residues long. CDR3 in DNA: TGTGCCAGCTCACAACTAGCGGGGCGCACAGATACGCAGTATTTT. This gives the protein CASSQLAGRTDTQYF.

The chain is built from TRBV5-1 and TRBJ2-1; 9 bases are shared with TRBD1. The CDR3 spans 14 residues. Trimming cost V 3 bases and J 8 bases; bases outside gene matches: 6. Germline V gives CDR1 SGHRS, CDR2 YFSETQ. For the CDR3, the DNA is TGCGCCAGCAGCTGGGGACAGGGAGAAGATGAGCAGTTCTTC. This encodes CASSWGQGEDEQFF.

This clonotype was seen repeatedly, ten times or more. In DNA, the CDR3 is TGTGCCAGCAGTCCAACCGGGCCTCAGACCTACTATGGCTACACCTTC. Encoded protein: CASSPTGPQTYYGYTF. The chain employs TRBV12-3 or TRBV12-4 and TRBJ1-2; the D is unclear. Deletions cut 5 bases from V and 3 bases from J, with 19 bases between. The CDR3 has 16 residues.

This clonotype was counted only a few times. The gene calls are TRBV7-6 and TRBJ2-7, with a possible D match to TRBD1 (6 bases). The CDR3 spans 16 residues. V was trimmed by 4 bases and J by 6 bases, leaving 22 bases between them. CDR1 SGHVS and CDR2 FNYEAQ come from the germline V gene. The CDR3 DNA sequence: TGTGCCAGCAGCTCCTCCCCGGACAGTGGGGACGGCGAGCAGTACTTC. It encodes CASSSSPDSGDGEQYF.

This clonotype was seen at least ten times. This rearrangement joins TRBV6-5 to TRBJ2-2; D unclear. CDR3 length: 13 residues. In germline, CDR1 is MNHEY, CDR2 SVGAGI. Deletions cut 0 bases from V and 8 bases from J, with 7 bases between. DNA for the CDR3: TGTGCCAGCAGTTACTCATCACCAGGGGAGCTGTTTTTT. It encodes CASSYSSPGELFF.